This TCR beta chain was recovered during a study of blood T cell repertoires in COVID-19. This clone was seen a handful of times. The CDR3 contains 14 residues. The V end lost 6 bases, the J end lost 0 bases, and 12 bases lay between the germline ends. The germline V gene encodes CDR1 SGHDT and CDR2 YYEEEE. Assay: immunoSEQ multiplex PCR; the TCRdb copy retains only in-frame clones and omits some. The sample lists 30,000 to 35,000 clones; around 80% were seen once. The chain links TRBV5-6 to TRBJ1-2; D is possibly TRBD1 (5 bases). Sequenced input: peripheral blood. The clonotype comes from a man of 80 years or more with active or convalescent COVID-19. The CDR3 protein is CASTFGAANYGYTF. The CDR3 DNA is TGTGCCAGCACCTTTGGGGCAGCTAACTATGGCTACACCTTC.